These 30 T cell receptor beta chains originate from one sample sequenced in a study of T-cell reconstitution after alpha-beta-depleted transplantation in children. Unique molecular identifiers were used to barcode this TCRbeta library. TCRdb reprocessed the PCR reads via MiXCR and lists one record per CDR3 protein. The data show roughly 300,000 distinct CDR3 sequences, with 9.5% to 13% seen just once and around 20% held by the top ten. The sample consisted of peripheral blood, taken 180 days after TCRalphabeta/CD19-depleted stem cell transplant. Receptor source: a male patient between 2 and 15 years old who had a stem cell transplant for chronic granulomatous disease, so the T cells may come from the graft donor.

A few counts support this clonotype. An end of the junction differs from the germline gene, which may be a read error. The rearrangement links TRBV20-1 to TRBJ2-7; D possibly uses TRBD1 or TRBD2 (6 bases each). Germline V gene sequence: CDR1 DFQATT, CDR2 SNEGSKA (reference sequence). The CDR3 totals 16 residues. The CDR3 reads CCARDHFGGHSYEQYF. The CDR3 DNA reads TGCTGTGCTAGAGATCATTTTGGGGGGCACTCCTACGAGCAGTACTTC.

This clonotype was recorded a few times. This chain connects TRBV19 to TRBJ1-5; 8 positions agree with TRBD1. Per germline, CDR1 LNHDA and CDR2 SQIVND (reference sequence). The J segment lost 3 bases and the V segment lost 6 bases, leaving 16 bases of the junction unmatched. This CDR3 spans 18 amino acids. CDR3 sequence (DNA): TGTGCCAGTAGCTCGGACAGGGAGAGGGGATATGACAATCAGCCCCAGCATTTT. This encodes CASSSDRERGYDNQPQHF.

The chain has TRBV19 and TRBJ1-5; D unclear. Per germline, CDR1 LNHDA and CDR2 SQIVND (reference sequence). The CDR3 runs to 15 residues. The V end was cut by 3 bases, the J end by 3 bases, with 12 bases between. CDR3 sequence reads: CASSMMGSPNQPQHF. Here the CDR3 DNA reads TGTGCCAGTAGTATGATGGGGTCCCCCAATCAGCCCCAGCATTTT.

In its sample, this clonotype was seen many times. This chain uses TRBV7-9 with TRBJ2-3; no firm D call. CDR1 SEHNR and CDR2 FQNEAQ come from the germline V gene (reference sequence). CDR3 length equals 17 residues. V was cut by 5 bases and J by 1 base, with 19 bases left in between. Here the CDR3 DNA reads TGTGCCAGCAGCGACCAAATGTGGCCTACTGGCACAGATACGCAGTATTTT. Its protein product is CASSDQMWPTGTDTQYF.

Many counts were recorded for this clonotype. The chain uses TRBV20-1 and TRBJ1-5, with a possible D match to TRBD1 (5 bases). The CDR3 covers 19 residues. Germline V lookup: CDR1 DFQATT, CDR2 SNEGSKA (reference sequence). Trimming removed 1 base from V and 0 bases from J, with 22 bases in between. The chain's CDR3 is CSARVTPWQGGSSNQPQHF. As DNA, the CDR3 is TGCAGTGCTAGAGTCACCCCCTGGCAGGGAGGGAGTAGCAATCAGCCCCAGCATTTT.

In this sample, this clonotype turned up many times. V gene TRBV18 combines with J gene TRBJ2-7; unclear D gene. The V gene's germline CDR1 is KGHSH and CDR2 LQKENI. The V end was cut by 8 bases, the J end by 1 base, with 12 bases between. The length of the CDR3 is 13 residues. In DNA form, the CDR3 reads TGTGCCAGCAGCCCGGGCCTATCCTACGAGCAGTACTTC. Protein product: CASSPGLSYEQYF.

This clonotype has ten or more counts. This chain joins TRBV11-2 and TRBJ2-1, with a possible D match to TRBD1 (6 bases). Germline CDR1 reads SGHAT; CDR2 reads FQNNGV. The CDR3 runs to 18 residues. V was pared by 1 base and J by 0 bases, with 16 bases between. CDR3 region: CASSLVGGMGNSYNEQFF. The CDR3 DNA is TGTGCCAGCAGCTTAGTAGGGGGAATGGGTAACTCCTACAATGAGCAGTTCTTC.

This clonotype was counted many times. The chain links TRBV12-3 or TRBV12-4 to TRBJ2-6; the D gene is possibly TRBD2 (5 bases). The CDR3 extends over 16 amino acids. Trimming pared 3 bases from V and 4 bases from J, leaving 13 bases between. This CDR3 reads CASSLVAGPGANVLTF. The CDR3 DNA reads as TGTGCCAGCAGTTTGGTTGCGGGTCCCGGGGCCAACGTCCTGACTTTC.

This clonotype came up a few times. The chain is built from TRBV28 and TRBJ2-1; 11 bases map to TRBD2. V trimming: 6 bases; J trimming: 6 bases; junction bases outside the gene matches: 7. Germline lookup yields CDR1 MDHEN and CDR2 SYDVKM. This CDR3 has 15 amino acids. The chain's CDR3 is CASRKVAGGLNEQFF. CDR3 nucleotides: TGTGCCAGCAGAAAAGTAGCGGGGGGGCTCAATGAGCAGTTCTTC.

This clonotype appeared a few times. The chain has TRBV19 and TRBJ1-5, with TRBD1 as a possible D gene (5 bases). The V end was cut by 9 bases, the J end by 1 base, with 10 bases between. The CDR3 runs to 13 residues. CDR1 is LNHDA, CDR2 SQIVND, per germline (reference sequence). CDR3 in amino acids: CASGTHSNQPQHF. CDR3 coding DNA: TGTGCCAGCGGGACCCACAGCAATCAGCCCCAGCATTTT.

This clonotype showed up many times. V usage is TRBV7-3 and J usage is TRBJ2-3, with 9 bases fitting TRBD2. The CDR3 is 16 residues long. Germline CDR1 SGHTA, CDR2 FQGTGA. With V trimmed by 5 bases and J by 9 bases, 15 bases remained unmatched. As DNA, the CDR3 is TGTGCCAGCAGCGCCCAGGGCTTGGCGGGGGGGAACACGCAGTATTTT. This encodes CASSAQGLAGGNTQYF.

This clonotype was observed many times. The chain recombines TRBV29-1 with TRBJ2-5, with D perhaps matching TRBD1 or TRBD2 (6 bases each). This CDR3 contains 13 residues. CDR1 is SQVTM and CDR2 is ANQGSEA in the germline V gene. The V gene lost 7 bases and the J gene lost 5 bases, with 17 bases spanning the gap. The CDR3 DNA follows: TGCAGCGCCCAGTGGGGGGCAGGGGAGACCCAGTACTTC. It yields the protein CSAQWGAGETQYF.

This clonotype was observed at least ten times. The V gene is TRBV15, the J gene TRBJ2-7; 7 bases align to TRBD1. This CDR3 comprises 15 residues. V lost 1 base, J lost 2 bases, and 5 bases stayed unmatched. Per the germline V gene, CDR1 is LNHNV and CDR2 is YYDKDF (reference sequence). CDR3 bases: TGTGCCACCAGCAGAGGAGGGGGCATAACCTACGAGCAGTACTTC. Translated, it gives CATSRGGGITYEQYF. The whole variable domain, remainder taken from reference TRBV15 and TRBJ2-7, is DAMVIQNPRYQVTQFGKPVTLSCSQTLNHNVMYWYQQKSSQAPKLLFHYYDKDFNNEADTPDNFQSRRPNTSFCFLDIRSPGLGDTAMYLCATSRGGGITYEQYFGPGTRLTVT.

In its sample, this clonotype was seen many times. The chain joins TRBV28 to TRBJ2-3, with D perhaps TRBD1 or TRBD2 (6 bases each). Trimming removed 4 bases at V and 2 bases at J, with 10 bases between. The CDR3 is 14 residues long. Germline V CDR1 and CDR2: MDHEN, SYDVKM. CDR3 nucleotide sequence: TGTGCCAGCAGTTCTGGGGGGCTCACAGATACGCAGTATTTT. Amino acids: CASSSGGLTDTQYF.

As regards this clonotype: This may be a read error: a much more frequent sequence differs by one nucleotide. The conserved phenylalanine or tryptophan normally closing the CDR3 is absent here, so this likely arose from a read error. This sequence joins TRBV7-6 and TRBJ2-5, with a tentative D call TRBD2 (7 bases). Per the germline V gene, CDR1 is SGHVS and CDR2 is FNYEAQ. This CDR3 spans 14 amino acids. Deletions cut 4 bases from V and 4 bases from J, with 13 bases between. The CDR3 reads CASSWGGPRETQYY. The CDR3 nucleotides are TGTGCCAGCAGCTGGGGGGGGCCACGAGAGACCCAGTACTAC.

This clonotype showed up many times. The chain carries TRBV3-1 and TRBJ2-1; 11 nucleotides match TRBD2. V was clipped by 3 bases and J by 9 bases; unmatched bases: 13. CDR1 and CDR2 (germline): LGHDT, YNNKEL (reference sequence). This CDR3 has 17 residues. In DNA, the CDR3 is TGTGCCAGCAGCCACCGCGGGACTAGCGGACCCCTGGGTGAGCAGTTCTTC. This gives the protein CASSHRGTSGPLGEQFF.

This clonotype was detected many times. This chain links TRBV7-2 with TRBJ2-5; no reliable D call. The germline CDR1 and CDR2 sequences are SGHTA and FQGNSA. The CDR3 is made up of 12 amino acids. V lost 3 bases to trimming and J lost 5 bases, with 7 bases between them. CDR3 sequence: CASSFRLETQYF. DNA for the CDR3: TGTGCCAGCAGCTTTCGACTCGAGACCCAGTACTTC.

The chain employs TRBV5-1 and TRBJ1-1, with no clear D. V gave up 4 bases and J gave up 1 base, with 11 bases separating them. The CDR3 loop spans 14 amino acids. In germline, CDR1 is SGHRS, CDR2 YFSETQ. The DNA of the CDR3 is TGCGCCAGCAGCCGAGGCTGGGGGAACACTGAAGCTTTCTTT. This gives the protein CASSRGWGNTEAFF.

This clonotype has a count of ten or more. The chain employs TRBV7-2 and TRBJ2-5; the match to TRBD1 covers 7 bases. Losses at the gene ends were 6 bases for V and 2 bases for J; bases not matched to a gene: 9. The germline CDR1 and CDR2 sequences are SGHTA and FQGNSA. The CDR3 runs to 15 residues. CDR3 in amino acids: CASSYTGTAQETQYF. The CDR3 nucleotides are TGTGCCAGCAGTTACACCGGGACAGCACAAGAGACCCAGTACTTC. Filled out from reference TRBV7-2 and TRBJ2-5, the complete variable domain reads GAGVSQSPSNKVTEKGKDVELRCDPISGHTALYWYRQSLGQGLEFLIYFQGNSAPDKSGLPSDRFSAERTGGSVSTLTIQRTQQEDSAVYLCASSYTGTAQETQYFGPGTRLLVL.

This clonotype came up many times. CDR3 residues: CASSNTGSWVEQYF. The CDR3 bases are TGTGCCAGCAGCAACACAGGGTCCTGGGTTGAGCAGTACTTC. V is TRBV7-2 and J is TRBJ2-7; perhaps TRBD1 as D (6 bases). Trimming left V 5 bases short and J 7 bases short, with 18 bases between. The CDR3 has 14 residues. Germline CDR1 is SGHTA and CDR2 is FQGNSA.

In its sample, this clonotype was seen many times. This sequence joins TRBV15 and TRBJ1-5, with D possibly matching TRBD1 (5 bases). V was shortened by 0 bases and J by 0 bases, with 6 bases between the two germline ends. The CDR3 is 15 amino acids. CDR1 is LNHNV, CDR2 YYDKDF, per germline (reference sequence). The CDR3 bases are TGTGCCACCAGCAGAGAGCAGGGTAGCAATCAGCCCCAGCATTTT. Protein product: CATSREQGSNQPQHF.

The table lists this clonotype with many counts. V is TRBV29-1 and J is TRBJ2-5; a weak D match, TRBD1 (5 bases). Germline V gene data show CDR1 as SQVTM and CDR2 as ANQGSEA. CDR3 size: 11 residues. The CDR3 loop is CRQRQQETQYF. CDR3 in DNA: TGCAGGCAACGACAGCAAGAGACCCAGTACTTC. Filled out from reference TRBV29-1 and TRBJ2-5, the complete variable domain reads SAVISQKPSRDICQRGTSLTIQCQVDSQVTMMFWYRQQPGQSLTLIATANQGSEATYESGFVIDKFPISRPNLTFSTLTVSNMSPEDSSIYLCRQRQQETQYFGPGTRLLVL.

The CDR3 region is CSARDPDSGGYGYTF. DNA of the CDR3: TGCAGTGCTAGAGATCCTGACAGCGGGGGTTATGGCTACACCTTC. This chain joins TRBV20-1 and TRBJ1-2; weak D call: TRBD1 (5 bases). V lost 0 bases to trimming and J lost 5 bases, with 16 bases between them. There are 15 residues in the CDR3. Germline V gene sequence: CDR1 DFQATT, CDR2 SNEGSKA (reference sequence).

At least ten counts were recorded for this clonotype. The rearrangement joins TRBV20-1 to TRBJ2-7; the D is unclear. CDR3 length: 13 amino acids. In germline, CDR1 is DFQATT, CDR2 SNEGSKA (reference sequence). V dropped 5 bases and J dropped 3 bases, with 14 bases sitting between them. The CDR3 DNA sequence: TGCAGTGCTCCCCTCCGGCCCAGCTACGAGCAGTACTTC. Encoded protein: CSAPLRPSYEQYF.

This clonotype has more than one count but fewer than ten. This chain connects TRBV6-6 to TRBJ2-5, with D possibly TRBD2 on 5 matching bases. The length of the CDR3 is 14 residues. CDR1 and CDR2 from the germline V gene are MNHNY and SVGAGI (reference sequence). Deletions cut 0 bases from V and 2 bases from J, with 7 bases between. CDR3 protein: CASSYSAGQETQYF. DNA of the CDR3: TGTGCCAGCAGTTACTCCGCGGGTCAAGAGACCCAGTACTTC.

Turning to this clonotype: This may be a read error, as it is one base from a much larger clone. The V call is TRBV28, the J call TRBJ2-5; the D gene is possibly TRBD1 (6 bases). V lost 7 bases to trimming and J lost 0 bases, with 15 bases between them. This CDR3 contains 15 residues. In germline, CDR1 is MDHEN, CDR2 SYDVKM. The CDR3 bases are TGTGCCAGCAATTGGGACAAAATAGACCAAGAGACCCAGTACTTC. It encodes CASNWDKIDQETQYF.

This clonotype has a count of ten or more. The chain employs TRBV7-9 and TRBJ2-3, with TRBD2 identical over 10 bases. V trimming: 0 bases; J trimming: 2 bases; junction bases outside the gene matches: 5. The CDR3 loop spans 17 amino acids. The germline CDR1 and CDR2 sequences are SEHNR and FQNEAQ (reference sequence). CDR3 DNA sequence: TGTGCCAGCAGCTTAGCGGCTAGCGGGAGATCCACAGATACGCAGTATTTT. Translation gives CASSLAASGRSTDTQYF.

This clonotype has a count of ten or more. The rearrangement uses TRBV24-1 and TRBJ2-1, with unresolved D. This CDR3 contains 12 residues. Looked up from germline, CDR1 is KGHDR and CDR2 is SFDVKD. V lost 1 base and J lost 10, with 7 bases in between. The CDR3 nucleotides read TGTGCCACCAGTGATTTTAAGGGAGAGCAGTTCTTC. Its translation is CATSDFKGEQFF.

This clonotype was seen ten or more times. The V gene is TRBV4-3, the J gene TRBJ2-2; TRBD2 matches 11 bases. The germline V gene encodes CDR1 LGHNA and CDR2 YSLEER. With V trimmed by 0 bases and J by 3 bases, 12 bases remained unmatched. CDR3 length equals 20 residues. CDR3 coding DNA: TGCGCCAGCAGCCAAGATCAGGTAGCGGGGGGGCCATGGGACACCGGGGAGCTGTTTTTT. Translation: CASSQDQVAGGPWDTGELFF.

This clonotype occurred many times. The gene calls are TRBV12-3 or TRBV12-4 and TRBJ2-1, with no clear D. The CDR3 contains 12 residues. The V and J ends lost 3 bases and 15 bases respectively, with 15 bases between them. For the CDR3, the DNA is TGTGCCAGCAGTTTTCGGCAGTCAGGTCGGTTCTTC. Protein: CASSFRQSGRFF.